Listed below are T cell receptor beta chains from one sample, sequenced in a study of molecular identifiers for immune sequencing clone quantification. TCRdb redid the calling of the PCR reads with MiXCR, one entry per CDR3 protein. The data show some 680,000 distinct CDR3 sequences, 25% seen once. Material for sequencing was naive CD8+ T cells from blood, with Jurkat cell RNA spiked in. All receptors derive from a human donor in good health. Some libraries in this study had Jurkat cell RNA spiked in. The CDR3 runs from the conserved cysteine through the conserved F or W. A D gene is named only where the DNA matches it firmly. Expanded clones get a size class; other rows say once, few or many, or leave the size out.

v_call	d_call	j_call	clone_size	cdr3_nt	cdr3_aa
TRBV10-3	NA	TRBJ2-7	NA	TGTGCCATCAGTGAGTCGTGGCAAGAGGCCTACGAGCAGTACTTC	CAISESWQEAYEQYF
TRBV7-2	TRBD2	TRBJ2-1	many	TGTGCCAGCAGCTTAGGGACTAGCTACAATGAGCAGTTCTTC	CASSLGTSYNEQFF
TRBV30	NA	TRBJ1-2	NA	TGTGCCTGGCGCGTAGGGGTGGGCTTCTTGGATCATGGCTACACCTTC	CAWRVGVGFLDHGYTF
TRBV7-9	NA	TRBJ2-5	few	TGTGCCAGCAGCCCCGCCGACCGAGGGGAGACCCAGTACTTC	CASSPADRGETQYF
TRBV11-2	TRBD2	TRBJ2-3	NA	TGTGCCAGCAGCTATAGCGGGGGGGTCGCAGATACGCAGTATTTT	CASSYSGGVADTQYF
TRBV3-1	NA	TRBJ1-1	many	TGTGCCAGCAGCCAAGCTGGACAGCTTGAAGCTTTCTTT	CASSQAGQLEAFF
TRBV13	TRBD2	TRBJ2-3	few	TGTGCCAGCAGCGAGTCTTGGGGACTAGCGGGGGGTAGCACAGATACGCAGTATTTT	CASSESWGLAGGSTDTQYF
TRBV7-9	NA	TRBJ2-3	NA	TGTGCCAGCAGCATTACCATAATACAAGAGAATGAAGCCACAGATACGCAGTATTTT	CASSITIIQENEATDTQYF
TRBV29-1	TRBD1	TRBJ2-7	NA	TGCAGCGTTGGGGACAGGGGCTACGAGCAGTACTTC	CSVGDRGYEQYF
TRBV20-1	NA	TRBJ2-7	NA	TGCAGTGCTAGTAACAGGGTGGGTTACGAGCAGTACTTC	CSASNRVGYEQYF
TRBV7-6	NA	TRBJ2-3	few	TGTGCCAGCAGCGTAATACAGGGGGACAGAGAGACTAGCGGCCTCCCATTTACGCAGTATTTT	CASSVIQGDRETSGLPFTQYF
TRBV11-2	NA	TRBJ2-5	NA	TGTGCCAGCACCCCCGCATTAGTATGTGGACGAGAGACCCAGTACTTC	CASTPALVCGRETQYF
TRBV28	NA	TRBJ1-1	many	TGTGCCAGCAGAGATGGACAGACTGAAGCTTTCTTT	CASRDGQTEAFF
TRBV4-3	NA	TRBJ2-3	few	TGCGCCAGCAGCCAAGATCGAGTAGGGTCCGCCACAGATACGCAGTATTTT	CASSQDRVGSATDTQYF
TRBV5-1	NA	TRBJ2-7	many	TGCGCCAGCAGCTTGGCCTGGGGGGCCTACGAGCAGTACTTC	CASSLAWGAYEQYF
TRBV29-1	TRBD1	TRBJ2-5	NA	TGCAGCGTTGAAGAGGGCCGGACAGGGGGACAAGGGACCCAGTACTTC	CSVEEGRTGGQGTQYF
TRBV27	NA	TRBJ1-1	many	TGTGCCAGCAGTTTCGGGGGTGGGACTGAAGCTTTCTTT	CASSFGGGTEAFF
TRBV15	NA	TRBJ1-5	few	TGTGCCACCAGCAGAGATGGCCAGCCCCAGCATTTT	CATSRDGQPQHF
TRBV2	NA	TRBJ2-1	NA	TGTGCCAGCAGTGAAGCGAGCGAGCAGTTCTTC	CASSEASEQFF
TRBV30	NA	TRBJ2-5	many	TGTGCCTGGAGTTCCAGGGGTTCTGAGACCCAGTACTTC	CAWSSRGSETQYF
TRBV2	NA	TRBJ1-4	many	TGTGCCAGCTGTAGATCTCAAGAGACTAATGAAAAACTGTTTTTT	CASCRSQETNEKLFF
TRBV7-7	TRBD2	TRBJ2-5	few	TGTGCCAGCAGCTGTCGGTCACTAGCGGGGGGCCGATTGTACCAAGAGACCCAGTACTTC	CASSCRSLAGGRLYQETQYF
TRBV12-3/TRBV12-4	NA	TRBJ2-7	NA	TGTGCCAGCAGTTTACTAGTTGGAGCCGACGAGCAGTACTTC	CASSLLVGADEQYF
TRBV27	NA	TRBJ1-1	few	TGTGCCAGCAGTTTTCTGGGGTCTGAAGCTTTCTTT	CASSFLGSEAFF
TRBV10-3	NA	TRBJ1-1	many	TGTGCCATCAGTGATGGGCAGGGGCCTGAAGCTTTCTTT	CAISDGQGPEAFF
TRBV14	TRBD2	TRBJ2-7	many	TGTGCCAGCAGCCGGTTGACCGGGACTAGAGTCTACGAGCAGTACTTC	CASSRLTGTRVYEQYF
TRBV20-1	TRBD2	TRBJ2-7	many	TGCAGTGCTAGGGATCTAGCGGGAGTAGGGGAGCAGTACTTC	CSARDLAGVGEQYF
TRBV7-9	NA	TRBJ1-1	few	TGTGCCAGCAGTCGATCAGGGGAATATGGGGTGAACACTGAAGCTTTCTTT	CASSRSGEYGVNTEAFF
TRBV4-2	NA	TRBJ1-4	NA	TGTGCCAGCAGCCAAGATTCCCAGGGGACGGGTTTTGAAAACCTGTTTTTT	CASSQDSQGTGFENLFF
TRBV20-1	NA	TRBJ1-1	NA	TGCAGTGCCAACGATCAGAACACTGAAGCTTTCTTT	CSANDQNTEAFF
TRBV5-6	NA	TRBJ1-5	many	TGTGCCAGCAGCTCCAGGGTTAGCAATCAGCCCCAGCATTTT	CASSSRVSNQPQHF
TRBV7-6	TRBD2	TRBJ2-3	few	TGTGCCAGCAGCCCCCTGCTAGCGGGAGTTCCAGATACGCAGTATTTT	CASSPLLAGVPDTQYF
TRBV7-9	TRBD1	TRBJ1-2	NA	TGTGCCAGCACCAATGAGGGGGCCTACTATGGCTACACCTTC	CASTNEGAYYGYTF
TRBV6-2/TRBV6-3	TRBD1	TRBJ1-5	few	TGTGCCAGCAGATTACAGGGGATTTATCAGCCCCAGCATTTT	CASRLQGIYQPQHF
TRBV28	NA	TRBJ2-7	NA	TGTGCCAGCAGGATCCCTGACAGCTTACGCGGGAAGCATGGGTACGAGCAGTACTTC	CASRIPDSLRGKHGYEQYF
TRBV4-3	NA	TRBJ2-5	few	TGCGCCAGCAGCCAAGATCTACTACCCGAGATAGGGACCCAGTACTTC	CASSQDLLPEIGTQYF
TRBV13	NA	TRBJ1-1	many	TGTGCCAGCAGCTTCAGAGACATGAACACTGAAGCTTTCTTT	CASSFRDMNTEAFF
TRBV7-9	NA	TRBJ2-3	few	TGTGCCAGCAGCTTAGCGCAAGACCTTACTACGGATACGCAGTATTTT	CASSLAQDLTTDTQYF
TRBV19	TRBD1	TRBJ2-7	many	TGTGCCAGTAGTACTGGGACAGGTTACGAGCAGTACTTC	CASSTGTGYEQYF
TRBV28	NA	TRBJ1-3	many	TGTGCCAGCAGTTCCGGGACGTTCCGAAACACCATATATTTT	CASSSGTFRNTIYF